The TCR beta chain described here comes from a study of T cells in Graves' hyperthyroidism and ophthalmopathy. The study's findings and limits: Blood also contained most expanded thyroid clonotypes above 0.001.

RNA transcripts gave rise to amplified TCR beta CDR3 regions. HTBI primers were used for first-round RT-PCR of the TCR CDR3. Using its own MiXCR run on the multiplex PCR reads, TCRdb lists one record per CDR3 protein. There are about 480,000 distinct CDR3 sequences in the sample; roughly 24% occur only once, and 11% lies in the top ten. In the ophthalmopathy cohort, Clinical Activity Score was at least 3, NOSPECS grade at least 4, and duration under 3 months. At least ten counts were recorded for this clonotype. Its matching antigen is unknown. V lost 4 bases and J lost 1; bases outside the gene matches: 4. The CDR3 loop spans 14 amino acids. Germline CDR1 SGHRS, CDR2 YFSETQ.

Sequences were obtained from blood. The sequence was obtained from a woman aged 25-40 years with Graves' ophthalmopathy. The rearrangement uses TRBV5-1 and TRBJ2-5; 7 bases are a match to TRBD1. CDR3 nucleotide sequence: TGCGCCAGCAGCAGGGGGCAATCCCAAGAGACCCAGTACTTC. Translating gives CASSRGQSQETQYF.